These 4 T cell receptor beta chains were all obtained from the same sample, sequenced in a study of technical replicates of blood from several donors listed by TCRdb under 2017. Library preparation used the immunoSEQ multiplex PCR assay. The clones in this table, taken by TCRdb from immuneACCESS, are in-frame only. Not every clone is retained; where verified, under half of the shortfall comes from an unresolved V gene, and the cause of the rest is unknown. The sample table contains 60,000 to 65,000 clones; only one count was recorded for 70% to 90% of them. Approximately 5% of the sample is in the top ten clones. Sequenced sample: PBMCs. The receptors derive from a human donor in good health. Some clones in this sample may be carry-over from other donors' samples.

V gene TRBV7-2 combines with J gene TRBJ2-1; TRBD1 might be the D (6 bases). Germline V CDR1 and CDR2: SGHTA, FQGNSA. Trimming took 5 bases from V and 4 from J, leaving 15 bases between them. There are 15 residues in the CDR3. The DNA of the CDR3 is TGTGCCAGCAGCAAGTGGACAGAGTTGTACAATGAGCAGTTCTTC. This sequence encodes CASSKWTELYNEQFF.

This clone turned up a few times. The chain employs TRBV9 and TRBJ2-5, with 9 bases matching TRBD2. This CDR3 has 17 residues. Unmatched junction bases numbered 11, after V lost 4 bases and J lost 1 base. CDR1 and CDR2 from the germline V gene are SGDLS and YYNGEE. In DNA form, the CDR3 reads TGTGCCAGCAGCCCCTGGGGGGGAGCGGGGGGCCAAGAGACCCAGTACTTC. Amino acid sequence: CASSPWGGAGGQETQYF.

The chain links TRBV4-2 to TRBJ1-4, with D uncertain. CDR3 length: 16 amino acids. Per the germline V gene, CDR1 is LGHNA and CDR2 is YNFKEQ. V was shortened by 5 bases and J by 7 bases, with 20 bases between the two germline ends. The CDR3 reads CASSKRSSISIEKLFF. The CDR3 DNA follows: TGTGCCAGCAGCAAAAGGAGCTCCATTAGTATTGAAAAACTGTTTTTT.

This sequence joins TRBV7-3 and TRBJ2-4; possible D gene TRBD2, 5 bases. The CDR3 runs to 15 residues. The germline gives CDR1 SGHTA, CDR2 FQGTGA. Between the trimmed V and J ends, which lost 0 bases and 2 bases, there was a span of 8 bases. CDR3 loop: CASSLTGGSKNIQYF. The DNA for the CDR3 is TGTGCCAGCAGCTTAACGGGCGGGTCCAAAAACATTCAGTACTTC.